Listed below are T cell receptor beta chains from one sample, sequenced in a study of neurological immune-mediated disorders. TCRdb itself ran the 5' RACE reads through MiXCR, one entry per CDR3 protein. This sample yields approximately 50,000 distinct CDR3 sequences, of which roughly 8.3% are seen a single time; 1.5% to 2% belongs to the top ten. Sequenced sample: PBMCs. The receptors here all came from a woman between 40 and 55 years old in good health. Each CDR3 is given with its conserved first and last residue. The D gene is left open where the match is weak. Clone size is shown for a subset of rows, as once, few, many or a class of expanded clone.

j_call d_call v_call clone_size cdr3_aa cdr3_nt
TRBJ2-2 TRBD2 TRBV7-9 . CASSPLSGGDYTGELFF TGTGCCAGCAGCCCCCTCAGCGGGGGGGACTACACCGGGGAGCTGTTTTTT
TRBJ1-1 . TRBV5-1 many CASSTDGSNTEAFF TGCGCCAGCAGCACAGATGGCAGCAACACTGAAGCTTTCTTT
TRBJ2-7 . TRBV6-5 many CASTPTGSYEQYF TGTGCCAGCACCCCGACAGGCTCCTACGAGCAGTACTTC
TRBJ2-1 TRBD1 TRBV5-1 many CASSTSPDRELNNEQFF TGCGCCAGCAGTACCTCGCCGGACAGGGAACTTAACAATGAGCAGTTCTTC
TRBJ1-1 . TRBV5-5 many CASSLLNGAFF TGTGCCAGCAGCTTGCTGAACGGAGCTTTCTTT
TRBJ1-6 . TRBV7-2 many CASRQASSYNSPLHF TGTGCCAGCAGACAGGCGAGCTCCTATAATTCACCCCTCCACTTT
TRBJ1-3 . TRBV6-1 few CASSLGGFSGNTIYF TGTGCCAGCAGTCTAGGGGGGTTCTCTGGAAACACCATATATTTT
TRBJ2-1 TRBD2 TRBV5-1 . CASSSEGLAGAPYNEQFF TGCGCCAGCAGCTCCGAGGGACTAGCGGGAGCTCCCTACAATGAGCAGTTCTTC
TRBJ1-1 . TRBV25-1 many CASSEYGEVMNTEAFF TGTGCCAGCAGTGAATATGGGGAGGTTATGAACACTGAAGCTTTCTTT
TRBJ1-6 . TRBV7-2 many CASSLTVYNSPLHF TGTGCCAGCAGCCTTACAGTCTATAATTCACCCCTCCACTTT
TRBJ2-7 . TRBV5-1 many CASSLKPWDLLSSEQYF TGCGCCAGCAGCTTAAAACCATGGGATCTCTTGTCAAGCGAGCAGTACTTC
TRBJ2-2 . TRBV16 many CASSQVGAPTGELFF TGTGCCAGCAGCCAAGTGGGGGCGCCCACCGGGGAGCTGTTTTTT
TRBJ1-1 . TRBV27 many CASSLGGNTEAFF TGTGCCAGCAGTTTAGGAGGGAACACTGAAGCTTTCTTT
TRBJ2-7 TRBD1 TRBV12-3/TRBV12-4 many CASSKTGTYYEQYF TGTGCCAGCAGCAAGACAGGGACGTACTACGAGCAGTACTTC
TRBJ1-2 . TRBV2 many CASSSEGSYGYTF TGTGCCAGCAGCTCCGAGGGAAGCTATGGCTACACCTTC
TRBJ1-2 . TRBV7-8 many CASSLVDRNYGYTF TGTGCCAGCAGCTTAGTCGACAGAAACTATGGCTACACCTTC
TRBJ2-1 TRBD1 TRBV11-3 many CASSLRDRDNEQFF TGTGCCAGCAGCCTCCGGGACAGGGACAATGAGCAGTTCTTC
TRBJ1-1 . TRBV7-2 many CASSFQGAEAFF TGTGCCAGCAGCTTCCAGGGTGCTGAAGCTTTCTTT
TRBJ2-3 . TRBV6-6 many CASSPLADTQYF TGTGCCAGCAGTCCGCTCGCAGATACGCAGTATTTT
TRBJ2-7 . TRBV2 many CASSEDGSYEQYF TGTGCCAGCAGTGAGGACGGCTCCTACGAGCAGTACTTC
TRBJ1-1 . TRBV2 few CASDTKEGTEAFF TGTGCCAGCGACACCAAGGAGGGCACTGAAGCTTTCTTT
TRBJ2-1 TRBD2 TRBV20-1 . CSARDTGTSGTREQFF TGCAGTGCTAGAGATACTGGGACTAGCGGGACACGGGAGCAGTTCTTC
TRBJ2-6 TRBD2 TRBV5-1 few CASSLQGLAGGNGANVLTF TGCGCCAGCAGCTTGCAGGGACTAGCGGGAGGGAACGGGGCCAACGTCCTGACTTTC
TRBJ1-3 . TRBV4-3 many CASSQDATNSGNTIYF TGCGCCAGCAGCCAAGATGCCACAAACTCTGGAAACACCATATATTTT
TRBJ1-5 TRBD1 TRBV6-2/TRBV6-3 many CASSYWIDRGAQPQHF TGTGCCAGCAGTTATTGGATAGACAGGGGCGCGCAGCCCCAGCATTTT
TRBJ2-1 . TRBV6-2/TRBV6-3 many CASSQTTGRGLDEQFF TGTGCCAGCAGTCAAACGACGGGACGGGGACTGGATGAGCAGTTCTTC
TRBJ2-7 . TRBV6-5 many CASSYSWGPLLYEQYF TGTGCCAGCAGTTACTCCTGGGGACCGCTACTCTACGAGCAGTACTTC
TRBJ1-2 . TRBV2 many CASSTGTEDGYTF TGTGCCAGCAGTACCGGGACGGAAGATGGCTACACCTTC
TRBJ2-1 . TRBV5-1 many CASSLGSGPYEQFF TGCGCCAGCAGCTTGGGGTCGGGGCCGTACGAGCAGTTCTTC
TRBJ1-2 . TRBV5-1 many CASSSGASYGYTF TGCGCCAGCAGCTCAGGGGCTTCCTATGGCTACACCTTC
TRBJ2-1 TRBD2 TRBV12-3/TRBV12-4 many CASSQRPGTSWPYNEQFF TGTGCCAGCAGTCAGAGGCCCGGGACTAGTTGGCCCTACAATGAGCAGTTCTTC
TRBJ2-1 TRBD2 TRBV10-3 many CAISPTSGSSYNEQFF TGTGCCATCAGCCCTACTAGCGGGAGCTCCTACAATGAGCAGTTCTTC
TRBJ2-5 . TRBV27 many CASSSRGTQYF TGTGCCAGCAGTTCTCGGGGGACCCAGTACTTC